The 22 T cell receptor beta chains reported below all come from one sample, sequenced in a study of blood T cell repertoires in COVID-19. Assay used: immunoSEQ multiplex PCR; TCRdb lists only in-frame clones, some missing. The data show some 360,000 clones, roughly 90% seen once. The sample taken for sequencing was peripheral blood. The receptors come from a woman in her fifties or sixties with COVID-19, enrolled during active disease.

The gene calls are TRBV4-2 and TRBJ1-2; 7 bases match TRBD1. Germline V lookup: CDR1 LGHNA, CDR2 YNFKEQ. This CDR3 has 14 residues. The V gene end was trimmed by 5 bases and the J gene end by 6 bases; junction bases not matched to a gene: 9. For the CDR3, the DNA is TGTGCCAGCAGCACACGACAGGGAACGGATGGCTACACCTTC. Its protein product is CASSTRQGTDGYTF.

The rearrangement joins TRBV5-1 to TRBJ1-5, with D possibly TRBD1 on 5 matching bases. Germline CDR1 reads SGHRS; CDR2 reads YFSETQ. There are 15 residues in the CDR3. V was shortened by 0 bases and J by 6 bases, with 13 bases between the two germline ends. CDR3 sequence: CASSLGWGRGQPQHF. CDR3 nucleotides: TGCGCCAGCAGCTTGGGGTGGGGTAGGGGTCAGCCCCAGCATTTT.

The chain employs TRBV11-3 and TRBJ1-1; D unresolved. This CDR3 has 13 amino acids. In germline, CDR1 is SGHNT, CDR2 YENEEA. V lost 3 bases to trimming and J lost 2 bases, with 7 bases between them. CDR3 region: CASSFEGNTEAFF. As DNA, the CDR3 is TGTGCCAGCAGCTTTGAGGGAAACACTGAAGCTTTCTTT.

This clone was recorded once. The J gene is TRBJ1-3, the V gene TRBV4-1; 11 bases are a match to TRBD1. This CDR3 region has 14 residues. The ends lost 4 bases at V and 7 bases at J; junction bases unmatched: 3. Germline V gives CDR1 MGHRA, CDR2 YSYEKL. The CDR3 here is CASSPGQGANTIYF. The DNA of the CDR3 is TGCGCCAGCAGCCCCGGACAGGGGGCTAACACCATATATTTT.

V is TRBV7-2 and J is TRBJ2-1; the match to TRBD2 covers 8 bases. V shed 4 bases and J 5 bases; nucleotides not matched to a gene: 7. The CDR3 loop spans 15 amino acids. The V gene's germline CDR1 is SGHTA and CDR2 FQGNSA. The CDR3 protein is CASSSHGGANNEQFF. The CDR3 region has the DNA TGTGCCAGCAGCTCCCACGGGGGGGCCAACAATGAGCAGTTCTTC.

This clone turned up a few times. This sequence joins TRBV24-1 and TRBJ1-2; D ambiguous. Germline V gene lookup returns CDR1 KGHDR and CDR2 SFDVKD. The ends were cut back, 0 bases at V and 8 bases at J, with 9 bases in the middle. The CDR3 runs to 13 residues. CDR3: CATSDLGVRGYTF. The CDR3 nucleotides are TGTGCCACCAGTGATTTGGGAGTTCGGGGCTACACCTTC.

V gene TRBV15 combines with J gene TRBJ1-2; 7 bases are a match to TRBD1. The CDR3 length is 19 residues. CDR1 is LNHNV and CDR2 is YYDKDF in the germline V gene (reference sequence). Trimming at V came to 6 bases and at J to 4 bases, leaving 23 bases not matched to a gene. CDR3: CATRKITPGTAQLLYGYTF. For the CDR3, the DNA is TGTGCCACCAGGAAAATTACCCCCGGGACAGCTCAACTCCTCTATGGCTACACCTTC.

The chain has TRBV19 and TRBJ1-2; TRBD1 might be the D (6 bases). The CDR3 length is 13 residues. The V gene's germline CDR1 is LNHDA and CDR2 SQIVND (reference sequence). The V end lost 7 bases, the J end lost 1 base, and 10 bases lay between the germline ends. The DNA of the CDR3 is TGTGCCAGTAATAGGGACAATAACTATGGCTACACCTTC. Its translation: CASNRDNNYGYTF.

The chain joins TRBV7-2 to TRBJ1-5; 12 bases line up with TRBD1. Germline V lookup: CDR1 SGHTA, CDR2 FQGNSA. J gave up 6 bases and V 3 bases, and 6 bases lay outside the gene matches. The CDR3 covers 16 residues. The CDR3 protein is CASSLRGQGAVQPQHF. Here the CDR3 DNA reads TGTGCCAGCAGCTTGAGGGGACAGGGGGCAGTTCAGCCCCAGCATTTT. Supplemented by reference TRBV7-2 and TRBJ1-5, the full variable domain reads GAGVSQSPSNKVTEKGKDVELRCDPISGHTALYWYRQSLGQGLEFLIYFQGNSAPDKSGLPSDRFSAERTGGSVSTLTIQRTQQEDSAVYLCASSLRGQGAVQPQHFGDGTRLSIL.

V and J are TRBV28 and TRBJ2-3; the match to TRBD1 covers 9 bases. V shed 3 bases, J shed 4 bases, and the junction held 2 bases outside the gene matches. Germline assignment: CDR1 MDHEN and CDR2 SYDVKM. The CDR3 loop spans 14 amino acids. CDR3 loop: CASSFRQGADTQYF. The CDR3 region has the DNA TGTGCCAGCAGTTTTAGACAGGGGGCAGATACGCAGTATTTT.

The chain combines TRBV9 with TRBJ2-3, with 7 bases aligning to TRBD2. CDR3 length: 14 amino acids. Germline trimming cut 3 bases from V and 2 bases from J; bases unmatched to any gene: 3. Germline-derived CDR1 and CDR2 are SGDLS and YYNGEE. CDR3 DNA: TGTGCCAGCAGCGGGGACTACTCCACAGATACGCAGTATTTT. Translating gives CASSGDYSTDTQYF.

The CDR3 DNA sequence: TGTGCCAGTAGGTGGGCCGAGACGAGCACAGATACGCAGTATTTT. Its protein is CASRWAETSTDTQYF. The chain joins TRBV19 to TRBJ2-3; D not resolved. This CDR3 spans 15 amino acids. CDR1 is LNHDA and CDR2 is SQIVND in the germline V gene (reference sequence). Trimming left V 6 bases short and J 0 bases short, with 13 bases between.

The chain recombines TRBV2 with TRBJ2-3; 13 bases line up with TRBD2. Germline V lookup: CDR1 SNHLY, CDR2 FYNNEI. The CDR3 consists of 17 residues. The V gene end was trimmed by 5 bases and the J gene end by 1 base; junction bases not matched to a gene: 6. The CDR3 loop is CASSTTSGGAGTDTQYF. DNA of the CDR3: TGTGCCAGCAGTACAACTAGCGGGGGGGCAGGCACAGATACGCAGTATTTT.

This clone was seen a single time. This chain joins TRBV18 and TRBJ1-1; 9 nucleotides agree with TRBD1. The CDR3 spans 16 residues. Looked up from germline, CDR1 is KGHSH and CDR2 is LQKENI. V lost 2 bases to trimming and J lost 0 bases; unmatched junction nucleotides: 4. The CDR3: CASSPGTGTLNTEAFF. CDR3 DNA sequence: TGTGCCAGCTCACCAGGGACAGGGACCTTGAACACTGAAGCTTTCTTT. Full variable domain (missing parts from reference TRBV18 and TRBJ1-1): NAGVMQNPRHLVRRRGQEARLRCSPMKGHSHVYWYRQLPEEGLKFMVYLQKENIIDESGMPKERFSAEFPKEGPSILRIQQVVRGDSAAYFCASSPGTGTLNTEAFFGQGTRLTVV.

The chain recombines TRBV18 with TRBJ2-5; 15 bases agree with TRBD2. The CDR3 extends over 16 amino acids. V shed 4 bases and J 5 bases; nucleotides not matched to a gene: 5. Germline V gene sequence: CDR1 KGHSH, CDR2 LQKENI. The DNA for the CDR3 is TGTGCCAGCTCACAGGGACTAGCGGGGGGACAGGAGACCCAGTACTTC. It codes for CASSQGLAGGQETQYF.

This chain connects TRBV5-1 to TRBJ1-1; 10 bases agree with TRBD1. V trimming: 4 bases; J trimming: 6 bases; junction bases outside the gene matches: 9. The germline gives CDR1 SGHRS, CDR2 YFSETQ. The CDR3 contains 15 residues. CDR3 residues: CASSLGTGVSPEAFF. In DNA, the CDR3 is TGCGCCAGCAGCCTCGGGACAGGGGTTTCCCCTGAAGCTTTCTTT.

J is TRBJ1-1 and V is TRBV11-3, with no clear D. V was pared by 0 bases and J by 1 base, with 9 bases between. The CDR3 has 15 residues. Germline V gene lookup returns CDR1 SGHNT and CDR2 YENEEA. Here the CDR3 reads CASSLDSRRNTEAFF. The CDR3 DNA sequence: TGTGCCAGCAGCTTAGATAGCCGGCGGAACACTGAAGCTTTCTTT.

For the CDR3, the DNA is TGTGCCAGCAGCTTAACGGGTGGAGGAGGCTACACCTTC. As protein: CASSLTGGGGYTF. The chain combines TRBV7-3 with TRBJ1-2; no definite D call. The germline gives CDR1 SGHTA, CDR2 FQGTGA. V lost 0 bases, J lost 8 bases, and 10 bases lay in between. This CDR3 region has 13 residues.

This chain joins TRBV5-4 and TRBJ2-5; 9 nucleotides agree with TRBD2. This CDR3 comprises 15 residues. The J segment lost 3 bases and the V segment lost 7 bases, leaving 10 bases of the junction unmatched. Germline values: CDR1 SGHNT, CDR2 YYREEE (reference sequence). The DNA for the CDR3 is TGTGCCAGCGGTCCAGACGGACTAGCGAAAGAGACCCAGTACTTC. Its protein product is CASGPDGLAKETQYF.

The rearrangement joins TRBV28 to TRBJ1-1; 12 nucleotides line up with TRBD1. Losses at the gene ends were 6 bases for V and 2 bases for J; bases not matched to a gene: 4. Germline assignment: CDR1 MDHEN and CDR2 SYDVKM. The CDR3 loop spans 15 amino acids. CDR3 residues: CASSPGQGANTEAFF. In DNA, the CDR3 is TGTGCCAGCAGCCCGGGACAGGGGGCAAACACTGAAGCTTTCTTT. Full variable domain (remainder filled in from reference TRBV28 and TRBJ1-1): DVKVTQSSRYLVKRTGEKVFLECVQDMDHENMFWYRQDPGLGLRLIYFSYDVKMKEKGDIPEGYSVSREKKERFSLILESASTNQTSMYLCASSPGQGANTEAFFGQGTRLTVV.

The chain employs TRBV24-1 and TRBJ2-1; 9 bases align to TRBD2. Germline V CDR1 and CDR2: KGHDR, SFDVKD. CDR3 length: 16 residues. The ends lost 4 bases at V and 2 bases at J; junction bases unmatched: 5. Here the CDR3 reads CATSDPGTSPYNEQFF. DNA for the CDR3: TGTGCCACCAGTGACCCCGGGACTAGCCCCTACAATGAGCAGTTCTTC.

V usage is TRBV7-8 and J usage is TRBJ1-3; tentatively, D is TRBD1 (5 bases). The CDR3 is 14 amino acids. CDR1 and CDR2 (germline): SGHVS, FQNEAQ. V lost 5 bases to trimming and J lost 3 bases, with 11 bases between them. CDR3: CASSSQGFGNTIYF. For the CDR3, the DNA is TGTGCCAGCAGCAGTCAGGGTTTTGGAAACACCATATATTTT.